This T cell receptor (beta chain) was sequenced for a study of OX40 agonist ivuxolimab in advanced cancers. Study details: A male proportion of over 70% was recorded, with mean age around 55 years and range about 23 to 90.

Germline CDR1 is SGHRS and CDR2 is YFSETQ. V was clipped by 0 bases and J by 9 bases, with 12 bases between them. The CDR3 extends over 14 amino acids. Here immunoSEQ multiplex PCR was the method, and the copy in TCRdb shows in-frame clones only, minus some. The data contain tens of thousands of clones, more than 80% of them singletons. The sequencing here drew on CD4+ or CD8+ T cells sorted from blood, taken in a trial of the OX40 agonist ivuxolimab. This chain links TRBV5-1 with TRBJ2-2; D is unclear. This TCR was sampled from an adult with an advanced solid tumor such as melanoma, head and neck, liver or kidney cancer. The CDR3 loop reads CASSLDPGSRELFF. CDR3 coding DNA: TGCGCCAGCAGCTTGGACCCTGGCTCGCGGGAGCTGTTTTTT. The full variable domain, with the rest looked up from reference TRBV5-1 and TRBJ2-2, is KAGVTQTPRYLIKTRGQQVTLSCSPISGHRSVSWYQQTPGQGLQFLFEYFSETQRNKGNFPGRFSGRQFSNSRSEMNVSTLELGDSALYLCASSLDPGSRELFFGEGSRLTVL.